A selection of T cell receptor beta chains follows, all from one sample in a study of CD8+ T cells in alopecia areata. This table comes from immunoSEQ multiplex PCR, and its TCRdb copy is limited to in-frame clones, with some not included. The repertoire holds 150,000 to 200,000 clones, with 60% as singletons. Sequencing was performed on CD4+ T cells sorted from blood, taken at week 24, from a patient treated with tofacitinib. The source of these receptors is a human donor with alopecia areata. Both conserved end residues are part of each CDR3. Fields, in order: J gene, D gene, V gene, clone size, CDR3 DNA, CDR3 protein. The D gene is left open where the match is weak. Size is stated for part of the rows, as once, few or many counts, or as a class when the clone is expanded.

>TRBJ2-7|-|TRBV10-3|few
TGTGCCATCAGTGTCGGGTCGGGGTCCTACGAGCAGTACTTC
CAISVGSGSYEQYF
>TRBJ2-7|-|TRBV9|-
TGTGCCAGCAGCGTAGGAGGGGTTGGGTACGAGCAGTACTTC
CASSVGGVGYEQYF
>TRBJ1-5|-|TRBV4-3|-
TGCGCCAGCAGCCAAACAGGGTTGGAGCCCCAGCATTTT
CASSQTGLEPQHF
>TRBJ1-5|TRBD1|TRBV29-1|-
TGCAGCGTTGCAGGGGGGGGTCAGCCCCAGCATTTT
CSVAGGGQPQHF
>TRBJ2-7|-|TRBV7-9|-
TGTGCCAGCAGCTTAGCGCAGGGCCTCTACGAGCAGTACTTC
CASSLAQGLYEQYF
>TRBJ2-7|TRBD1|TRBV29-1|few
TGCAGCGTTGACTTCGGACAGGGCCCCGAGCAGTACTTC
CSVDFGQGPEQYF
>TRBJ2-3|-|TRBV19|-
TGTGCCAGTCGCTTAGTGGCGGCGAGCACAGATACGCAGTATTTT
CASRLVAASTDTQYF
>TRBJ2-5|TRBD1|TRBV15|-
TGTGCCACCAGCAGATTCCAGGGGGCTGCGGCCCAGTACTTC
CATSRFQGAAAQYF
>TRBJ2-1|-|TRBV29-1|-
TGCAGCGTTGAAGGCAGAATGTACAATGAGCAGTTCTTC
CSVEGRMYNEQFF
>TRBJ2-2|-|TRBV7-8|-
TGTGCCAGCAGCTCCCTTAGAACCGGGGAGCTGTTTTTT
CASSSLRTGELFF
>TRBJ1-5|-|TRBV29-1|-
TGCAGCGTTAGTGTGACAGGCCAGAAGAACCAGCCCCAGCATTTT
CSVSVTGQKNQPQHF
>TRBJ1-2|-|TRBV14|-
TGTGCCAGCAGCCCCCTAGGGAGAGCTAACTATGGCTACACCTTC
CASSPLGRANYGYTF
>TRBJ2-7|-|TRBV15|-
TGTGCCACCAGCCGCATGGGAGACGACGAGCAGTACTTC
CATSRMGDDEQYF
>TRBJ1-6|-|TRBV7-9|-
TGTGCCAGCAGCTTAGTTCTGGGTGGCTCACCCCTCCACTTT
CASSLVLGGSPLHF
>TRBJ1-6|TRBD1|TRBV5-1|-
TGCGCCAGCAGCTTGGCTCTACAGGGGGCGAATTCACCCCTCCACTTT
CASSLALQGANSPLHF
>TRBJ1-1|-|TRBV7-9|few
TGTGCCAGCAGCTTCGAGGGGACGCAAAACACTGAAGCTTTCTTT
CASSFEGTQNTEAFF
>TRBJ1-2|-|TRBV29-1|-
TGCAGCGCCCCGGACAGCTATGGCTACACCTTC
CSAPDSYGYTF
>TRBJ2-2|TRBD1|TRBV27|few
TGTGCCAGCAGTAGGGACAGGGCCACCGGGGAGCTGTTTTTT
CASSRDRATGELFF
>TRBJ1-1|-|TRBV30|-
TGTGCCTGGAGTGTTCCGGGGTTAGGCGTTGTTGCTGAAGCTTTCTTT
CAWSVPGLGVVAEAFF
>TRBJ2-6|-|TRBV5-1|-
TGCGCCAGCCAGACGGCCACTTCTGGGGCCAACGTCCTGACTTTC
CASQTATSGANVLTF
>TRBJ2-5|TRBD1|TRBV29-1|-
TGCAGCGTTGTCGTCCAGGGGGCAAGGGAGACCCAGTACTTC
CSVVVQGARETQYF
>TRBJ2-5|TRBD1|TRBV30|-
TGTGCCTATAATAGACAGGGGGCCGGGGAGACCCAGTACTTC
CAYNRQGAGETQYF
>TRBJ2-5|-|TRBV29-1|few
TGCAGCGCCCTTACAGGAGGTCAAGAGACCCAGTACTTC
CSALTGGQETQYF
>TRBJ2-1|-|TRBV15|few
TGTGCCACCAGCAGAGAACCGAATGAGCAGTTCTTC
CATSREPNEQFF
>TRBJ1-1|-|TRBV29-1|few
TGCAGCGTTCTGGGTATGAACACTGAAGCTTTCTTT
CSVLGMNTEAFF
>TRBJ1-1|-|TRBV30|-
TGTGCCTGGAGTCAGAAGGGGAACACTGAAGCTTTCTTT
CAWSQKGNTEAFF
>TRBJ1-3|-|TRBV6-6|-
TGTGCCAGCAGTTCGACCGCTGGAAACACCATATATTTT
CASSSTAGNTIYF
>TRBJ2-7|TRBD2|TRBV11-2|many
TGTGCCAGCAGCTTAGAATTGGTCCCGGGGACTAGTTACGAGCAGTACTTC
CASSLELVPGTSYEQYF
>TRBJ2-2|-|TRBV5-1|-
TGCGCCAGCAGGACACACACCGGGGAGCTGTTTTTT
CASRTHTGELFF
>TRBJ1-1|TRBD1|TRBV5-1|once
TGCGCCAGCAGCCAGAGACAGGGCGGGAACACTGAAGCTTTCTTT
CASSQRQGGNTEAFF
>TRBJ1-2|TRBD1|TRBV29-1|-
TGCAGCGCCGGAGGGGGACAGGGAGACTATGGCTACACCTTC
CSAGGGQGDYGYTF
>TRBJ1-4|-|TRBV29-1|-
TGCAGCGTTGGAGGCGGGGATGCAACTAATGAAAAACTGTTTTTT
CSVGGGDATNEKLFF
>TRBJ2-5|-|TRBV25-1|-
TGTGCCAGCAGTGAATCGGGGGTCTTCGAGACCCAGTACTTC
CASSESGVFETQYF
>TRBJ2-1|-|TRBV6-4|-
TGTGCCAGCAGTGTGATGGGACTTGCTAACAATGAGCAGTTCTTC
CASSVMGLANNEQFF
>TRBJ1-1|TRBD1|TRBV25-1|-
TGTGCCAGCAAAAGACAGGGGCCGAACACTGAAGCTTTCTTT
CASKRQGPNTEAFF
>TRBJ2-6|-|TRBV28|-
TGTGCCAGCGGGTCTGGGGCCAACGTCCTGACTTTC
CASGSGANVLTF
>TRBJ2-3|TRBD2|TRBV7-2|-
TGTGCCAGCAGCCCGGACGCAGCGGGGGCCAGCACAGATACGCAGTATTTT
CASSPDAAGASTDTQYF
>TRBJ2-4|-|TRBV2|-
TGTGCCAGCAGTGAGACGGCAGCTCTAGCCAAAAACATTCAGTACTTC
CASSETAALAKNIQYF
>TRBJ1-2|-|TRBV5-1|-
TGCGCCAGCAGGTGTGGCTACACCTTC
CASRCGYTF
>TRBJ1-4|-|TRBV18|-
TGTGCCAGCTCAACCTCAATCCCAGCAACTAATGAAAAACTGTTTTTT
CASSTSIPATNEKLFF
>TRBJ2-3|TRBD1|TRBV5-1|-
TGCGCCAGCAGCTTGGCACGGACAGGGCGTGATACGCAGTATTTT
CASSLARTGRDTQYF
>TRBJ2-2|-|TRBV18|-
TGTGCCAGCTCACCAAGGCGACAGAACACCGGGGAGCTGTTTTTT
CASSPRRQNTGELFF
>TRBJ2-1|TRBD2|TRBV5-1|-
TGCGCCAGCAGCCCTTCAGCGGGGGCATACAATGAGCAGTTCTTC
CASSPSAGAYNEQFF
>TRBJ2-3|-|TRBV29-1|-
TGCAGCGTTGATAGGGGGACGGGCGCGGATACGCAGTATTTT
CSVDRGTGADTQYF
>TRBJ2-7|-|TRBV7-9|-
TGTGCCAGCAGCGGGGGGACACTACTTACGGACGAGCAGTACTTC
CASSGGTLLTDEQYF
>TRBJ1-5|-|TRBV15|few
TGTGCCACCAGCAGATCGGAGGGCCAGCCCCAGCATTTT
CATSRSEGQPQHF
>TRBJ2-7|TRBD1|TRBV30|-
TGTGCCTGGAGTCGAGGACAGGGAGTCGAGCAGTACTTC
CAWSRGQGVEQYF